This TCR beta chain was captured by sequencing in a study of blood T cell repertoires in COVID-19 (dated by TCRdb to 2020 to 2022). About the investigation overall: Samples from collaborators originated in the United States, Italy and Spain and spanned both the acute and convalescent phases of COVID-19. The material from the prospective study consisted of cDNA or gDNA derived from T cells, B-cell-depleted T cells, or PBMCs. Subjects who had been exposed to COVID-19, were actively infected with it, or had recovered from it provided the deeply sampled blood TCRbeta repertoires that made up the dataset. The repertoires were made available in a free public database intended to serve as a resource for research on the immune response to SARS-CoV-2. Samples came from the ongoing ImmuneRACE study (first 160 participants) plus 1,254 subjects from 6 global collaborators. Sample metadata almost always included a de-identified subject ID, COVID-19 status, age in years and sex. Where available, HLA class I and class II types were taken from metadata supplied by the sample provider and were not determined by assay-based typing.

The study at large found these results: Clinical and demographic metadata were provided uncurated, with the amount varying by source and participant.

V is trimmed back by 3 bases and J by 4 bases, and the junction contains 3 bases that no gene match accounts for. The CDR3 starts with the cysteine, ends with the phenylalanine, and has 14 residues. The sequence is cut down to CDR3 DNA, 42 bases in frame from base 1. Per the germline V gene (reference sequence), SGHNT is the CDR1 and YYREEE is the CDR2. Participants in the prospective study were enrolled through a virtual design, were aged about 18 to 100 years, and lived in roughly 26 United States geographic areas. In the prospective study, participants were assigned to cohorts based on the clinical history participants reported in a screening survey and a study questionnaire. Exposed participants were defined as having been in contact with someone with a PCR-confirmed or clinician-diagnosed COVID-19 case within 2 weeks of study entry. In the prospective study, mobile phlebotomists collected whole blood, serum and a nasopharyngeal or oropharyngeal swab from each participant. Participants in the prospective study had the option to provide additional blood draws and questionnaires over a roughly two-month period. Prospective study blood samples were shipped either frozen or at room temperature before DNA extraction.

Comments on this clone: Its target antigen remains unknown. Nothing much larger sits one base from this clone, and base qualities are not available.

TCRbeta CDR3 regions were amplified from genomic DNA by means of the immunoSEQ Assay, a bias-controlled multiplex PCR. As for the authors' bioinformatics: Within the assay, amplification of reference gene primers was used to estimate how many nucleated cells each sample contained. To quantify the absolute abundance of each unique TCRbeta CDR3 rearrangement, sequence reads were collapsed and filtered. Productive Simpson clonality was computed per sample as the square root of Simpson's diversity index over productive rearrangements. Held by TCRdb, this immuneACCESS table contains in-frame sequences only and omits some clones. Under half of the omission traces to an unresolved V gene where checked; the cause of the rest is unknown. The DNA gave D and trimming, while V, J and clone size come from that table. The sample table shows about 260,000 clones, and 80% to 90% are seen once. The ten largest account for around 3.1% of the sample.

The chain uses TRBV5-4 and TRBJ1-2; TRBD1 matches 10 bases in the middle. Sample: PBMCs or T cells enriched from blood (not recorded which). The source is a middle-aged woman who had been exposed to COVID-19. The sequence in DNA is TGTGCCAGCAGCTCGGACAGGGGGGCCTATGGCTACACCTTC. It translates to CASSSDRGAYGYTF.